What follows are 8 T cell receptor beta chains derived from one specimen sequenced in a study of cytomegalovirus exposure and HLA in healthy donors. Vbeta (60) and Jbeta (13) primers were used in the PCR. Sequenced by immunoSEQ multiplex PCR; TCRdb stores in-frame clones only, minus some. The data show about 160,000 clones, about 71% seen once. Material: PBMCs. All receptors come from a woman in her twenties or thirties in good health and CMV-seronegative.

The V call is TRBV2, the J call TRBJ1-4; TRBD1 is a possible D gene (5 bases). V lost 4 bases to trimming and J lost 0 bases, with 12 bases between them. The CDR3 extends over 16 amino acids. Looked up from germline, CDR1 is SNHLY and CDR2 is FYNNEI. The CDR3 is CASSATDTATNEKLFF. The CDR3 region has the DNA TGTGCCAGCAGTGCGACAGACACTGCAACTAATGAAAAACTGTTTTTT.

The chain carries TRBV5-6 and TRBJ2-3; D remains ambiguous. Trimming left V 3 bases short and J 3 bases short, with 14 bases between. CDR1 and CDR2 (germline): SGHDT, YYEEEE. The CDR3 is 15 amino acids. The CDR3 DNA follows: TGTGCCAGCAGCTCGCCCTCCTCTGAGACAGATACGCAGTATTTT. It codes for CASSSPSSETDTQYF.

The chain links TRBV27 to TRBJ2-1, with D perhaps TRBD1 (5 bases). Germline assignment: CDR1 MNHEY and CDR2 SMNVEV (reference sequence). This CDR3 is 14 amino acids long. This chain's CDR3 is CPLVVGVRHLEQFF. CDR3 DNA: TGTCCTCTTGTCGTAGGGGTTAGGCATCTTGAGCAGTTCTTC.

The chain uses TRBV18 and TRBJ1-1, with D possibly being TRBD1 (5 bases). The V gene's germline CDR1 is KGHSH and CDR2 LQKENI. The CDR3 covers 15 residues. V was cut by 6 bases and J by 1 base, with 15 bases left in between. This CDR3 is CASSQEQVRNTEAFF. The CDR3 DNA reads as TGTGCCAGCTCTCAGGAACAGGTACGGAACACTGAAGCTTTCTTT.

The J gene is TRBJ1-3, the V gene TRBV6-5, with D possibly TRBD1 on 6 matching bases. CDR3 length: 13 amino acids. Germline V CDR1 and CDR2: MNHEY, SVGAGI. With 5 bases removed from V and 4 bases from J, the gap between germline ends came to 9 bases. The CDR3 sequence is CASSPGQGNTIYF. In nucleotides, the CDR3 is TGTGCCAGCAGTCCGGGACAAGGAAACACCATATATTTT.

In regard to this clone: The same CDR3 arises from other DNA sequences in this sample as well. The chain links TRBV28 to TRBJ2-4, with D possibly TRBD2 on 6 matching bases. Germline V lookup: CDR1 MDHEN, CDR2 SYDVKM. Trimming stripped 5 bases from V and 2 bases from J, with 10 bases between. The CDR3 is 14 residues long. In DNA form, the CDR3 reads TGTGCCAGCAGTGCGGGGAGTCCCAAAAACATTCAGTACTTC. Protein product: CASSAGSPKNIQYF.

The V gene is TRBV25-1, the J gene TRBJ1-2; a possible D gene is TRBD1 (6 bases). Trimming pared 6 bases from V and 6 bases from J, leaving 14 bases between. The length of the CDR3 is 13 residues. CDR1 and CDR2 from the germline V gene are MGHDK and SYGVNS. The CDR3 DNA reads TGTGCCAGCAGCGGTACAGGGAAAAATGGCTACACCTTC. It encodes CASSGTGKNGYTF.

The chain links TRBV4-3 to TRBJ1-4; no reliable D call. The ends were cut back, 0 bases at V and 4 bases at J, with 9 bases in the middle. The CDR3 is 15 amino acids. Germline V gives CDR1 LGHNA, CDR2 YSLEER. The CDR3 spells CASSQEMSFNEKLFF. The DNA for the CDR3 is TGCGCCAGCAGCCAAGAAATGTCTTTTAATGAAAAACTGTTTTTT.